A single sample is the source of the 8 T cell receptor beta chains below, sequenced in a study of blood T cells in healthy people across ages. Through a sample-barcoded 5' primer and a J-beta primer mix, a second PCR was run for roughly 7 to 11 cycles. One entry per CDR3 protein, called by TCRdb with MiXCR from the 5' RACE reads. Of about 900,000 distinct CDR3 sequences in the sample, roughly 50% were seen once. What was sequenced was blood. The receptors stem from a man between 25 and 39 years old in good health.

The CDR3 region has the DNA TGTGCCAGCGCCAACAAAAACATTCAGTACTTC. It codes for CASANKNIQYF. V is TRBV2 and J is TRBJ2-4; D gene unclear. In germline, CDR1 is SNHLY, CDR2 FYNNEI. This CDR3 is 11 amino acids long. V was clipped by 8 bases and J by 3 bases, with 5 bases between them.

The rearrangement links TRBV12-5 to TRBJ2-3; 9 bases match TRBD2. CDR1 LGHNT and CDR2 FRNRAP come from the germline V gene. Losses at the gene ends were 6 bases for V and 3 bases for J; bases not matched to a gene: 7. This CDR3 comprises 15 residues. CDR3 region: CASGAGLAYTDTQYF. CDR3 DNA sequence: TGTGCTAGTGGAGCGGGACTAGCATATACAGATACGCAGTATTTT. The full variable domain, completed using reference TRBV12-5 and TRBJ2-3, is DARVTQTPRHKVTEMGQEVTMRCQPILGHNTVFWYRQTMMQGLELLAYFRNRAPLDDSGMPKDRFSAEMPDATLATLKIQPSEPRDSAVYFCASGAGLAYTDTQYFGPGTRLTVL.

The table lists this clonotype with many counts. This chain uses TRBV7-6 with TRBJ1-1, with TRBD1 matching 7 bases. Germline CDR1 is SGHVS and CDR2 is FNYEAQ. The CDR3 is 15 amino acids. The ends lost 5 bases at V and 0 bases at J; junction bases unmatched: 6. CDR3 nucleotide sequence: TGTGCCAGCAGCCCAAGACAGGGCATGAACACTGAAGCTTTCTTT. Translation gives CASSPRQGMNTEAFF.

This clonotype is a singleton in its sample. The chain couples TRBV7-9 to TRBJ2-7, with D possibly being TRBD2 (5 bases). With 1 base removed from V and 5 bases from J, the gap between germline ends came to 15 bases. The CDR3 covers 15 residues. The germline V gene has CDR1 SEHNR and CDR2 FQNEAQ (reference sequence). The CDR3 DNA is TGTGCCAGCAGCTTAGGAGGGAATGGACGTAACGAGCAGTACTTC. Translation: CASSLGGNGRNEQYF.

This clonotype was seen a handful of times. This sequence joins TRBV29-1 and TRBJ2-1; the match to TRBD2 covers 12 bases. J lost 13 bases, V lost 2 bases, and 6 bases had no gene match. The CDR3 loop spans 13 amino acids. Germline lookup yields CDR1 SQVTM and CDR2 ANQGSEA. The CDR3 region has the DNA TGCAGCGTTGAAAGGCGACTAGCGGGGGTACAGTTCTTC. Translated, it gives CSVERRLAGVQFF.

This chain joins TRBV12-3 or TRBV12-4 and TRBJ1-6; 8 bases align to TRBD1. This CDR3 spans 16 amino acids. Trimming took 4 bases from V and 10 from J; bases not matched to a gene: 12. The CDR3 spells CASSSSQGAQGSPLHF. CDR3 nucleotide sequence: TGTGCCAGCAGTTCCTCGCAGGGGGCGCAAGGATCACCCCTCCACTTT.

This clonotype was seen only once. The chain combines TRBV28 with TRBJ1-2; perhaps TRBD1 as D (5 bases). Germline V gene sequence: CDR1 MDHEN, CDR2 SYDVKM. V was cut by 4 bases and J by 0 bases, with 12 bases left in between. This CDR3 comprises 15 residues. This CDR3 reads CASSSLGTANYGYTF. The CDR3 nucleotides are TGTGCCAGCAGTTCTCTCGGGACCGCTAACTATGGCTACACCTTC.

The rearrangement joins TRBV6-1 to TRBJ2-3, with TRBD1 matching over 7 bases. The CDR3 runs 14 residues. Trimming cost V 6 bases and J 5 bases; bases outside gene matches: 8. The germline V gene encodes CDR1 MNHNS and CDR2 SASEGT. CDR3 sequence reads: CASRAGTDLDTQYF. The CDR3 DNA follows: TGTGCCAGCAGAGCCGGGACAGACTTAGATACGCAGTATTTT.